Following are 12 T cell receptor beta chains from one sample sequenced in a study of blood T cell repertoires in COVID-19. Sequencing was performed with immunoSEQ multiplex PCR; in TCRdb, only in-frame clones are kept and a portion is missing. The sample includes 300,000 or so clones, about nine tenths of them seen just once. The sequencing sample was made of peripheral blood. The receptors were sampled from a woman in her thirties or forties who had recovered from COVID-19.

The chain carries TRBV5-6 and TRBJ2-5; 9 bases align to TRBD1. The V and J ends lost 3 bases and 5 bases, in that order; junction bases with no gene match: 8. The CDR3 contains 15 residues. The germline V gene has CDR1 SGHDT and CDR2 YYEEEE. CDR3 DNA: TGTGCCAGCAGCTCCCCAGGACAGGGGCAGGAGACCCAGTACTTC. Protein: CASSSPGQGQETQYF.

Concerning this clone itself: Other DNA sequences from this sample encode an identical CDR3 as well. CDR3 nucleotides: TGTGCCAGTAGTATCTCCTCCTATAATTCACCCCTCCACTTT. This encodes CASSISSYNSPLHF. The chain joins TRBV19 to TRBJ1-6; D remains ambiguous. CDR3 length: 14 amino acids. V was pared by 3 bases and J by 0 bases, with 3 bases between. Per germline, CDR1 LNHDA and CDR2 SQIVND (reference sequence).

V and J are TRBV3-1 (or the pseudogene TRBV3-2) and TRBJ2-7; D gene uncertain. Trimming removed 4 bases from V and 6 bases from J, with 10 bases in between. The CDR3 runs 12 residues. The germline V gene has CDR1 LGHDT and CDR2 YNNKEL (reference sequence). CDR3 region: CASSRASTEQYF. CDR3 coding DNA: TGTGCCAGCAGCCGGGCCAGCACCGAGCAGTACTTC.

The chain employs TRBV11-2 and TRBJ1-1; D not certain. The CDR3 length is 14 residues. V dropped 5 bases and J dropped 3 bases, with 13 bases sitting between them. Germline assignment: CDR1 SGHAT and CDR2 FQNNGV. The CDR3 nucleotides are TGTGCCAGCAGCCGACGATCCCAGGACACTGAAGCTTTCTTT. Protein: CASSRRSQDTEAFF.

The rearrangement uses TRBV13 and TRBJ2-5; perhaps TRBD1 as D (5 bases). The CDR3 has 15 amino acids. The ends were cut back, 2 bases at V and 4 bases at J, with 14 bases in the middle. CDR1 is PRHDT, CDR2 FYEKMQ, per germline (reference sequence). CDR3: CASSLLWGVGETQYF. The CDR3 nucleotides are TGTGCCAGCAGCTTACTGTGGGGCGTAGGAGAGACCCAGTACTTC.

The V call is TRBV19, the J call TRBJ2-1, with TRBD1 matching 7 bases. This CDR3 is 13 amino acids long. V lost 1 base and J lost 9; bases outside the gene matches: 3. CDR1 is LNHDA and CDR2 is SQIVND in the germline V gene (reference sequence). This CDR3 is CASSIGNRGEQFF. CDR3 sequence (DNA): TGTGCCAGTAGTATAGGTAACAGGGGTGAGCAGTTCTTC.

The CDR3 here is CASRVTGWHNSPLHF. The CDR3 DNA sequence: TGTGCCAGCAGGGTCACAGGGTGGCATAATTCACCCCTCCACTTT. The chain combines TRBV2 with TRBJ1-6; D possibly corresponds to TRBD1 (6 bases). The V end lost 6 bases, the J end lost 5 bases, and 14 bases lay between the germline ends. The CDR3 spans 15 residues. Germline assignment: CDR1 SNHLY and CDR2 FYNNEI.

CDR3 residues: CASSGTGGYGYTF. In DNA, the CDR3 is TGTGCCAGCAGCGGAACAGGGGGCTATGGCTACACCTTC. This chain connects TRBV9 to TRBJ1-2; 8 bases fit TRBD1. The CDR3 contains 13 residues. Germline CDR1 SGDLS, CDR2 YYNGEE. The trim removed 3 bases at V and 4 bases at J, leaving 2 bases unmatched.

DNA for the CDR3: TGCGCCAGCAGCCAAGGATCAACAGGCCTTAACTATGGCTACACCTTC. This gives the protein CASSQGSTGLNYGYTF. The chain employs TRBV4-3 and TRBJ1-2; D may be TRBD1 (5 bases). This CDR3 is built from 16 residues. The V gene lost 1 base and the J gene lost 1 base, with 13 bases spanning the gap. Per the germline V gene, CDR1 is LGHNA and CDR2 is YSLEER.

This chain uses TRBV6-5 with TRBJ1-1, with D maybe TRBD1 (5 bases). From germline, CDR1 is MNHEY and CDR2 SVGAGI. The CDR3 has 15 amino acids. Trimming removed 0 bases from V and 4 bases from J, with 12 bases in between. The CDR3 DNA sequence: TGTGCCAGCAGTTACTCGCAGGGCATCAGCACTGAAGCTTTCTTT. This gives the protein CASSYSQGISTEAFF.

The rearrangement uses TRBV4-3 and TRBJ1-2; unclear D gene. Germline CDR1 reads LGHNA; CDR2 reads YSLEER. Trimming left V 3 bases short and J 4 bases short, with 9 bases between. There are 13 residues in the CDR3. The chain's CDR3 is CASSQEEGYGYTF. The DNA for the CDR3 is TGCGCCAGCAGCCAGGAGGAAGGCTATGGCTACACCTTC.

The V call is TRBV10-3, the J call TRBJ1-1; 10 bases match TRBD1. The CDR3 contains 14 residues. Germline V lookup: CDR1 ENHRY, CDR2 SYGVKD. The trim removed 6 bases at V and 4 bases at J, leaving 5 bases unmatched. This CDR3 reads CAIRSGQGLTEAFF. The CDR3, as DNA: TGTGCCATCAGGTCGGGACAGGGGCTCACTGAAGCTTTCTTT.